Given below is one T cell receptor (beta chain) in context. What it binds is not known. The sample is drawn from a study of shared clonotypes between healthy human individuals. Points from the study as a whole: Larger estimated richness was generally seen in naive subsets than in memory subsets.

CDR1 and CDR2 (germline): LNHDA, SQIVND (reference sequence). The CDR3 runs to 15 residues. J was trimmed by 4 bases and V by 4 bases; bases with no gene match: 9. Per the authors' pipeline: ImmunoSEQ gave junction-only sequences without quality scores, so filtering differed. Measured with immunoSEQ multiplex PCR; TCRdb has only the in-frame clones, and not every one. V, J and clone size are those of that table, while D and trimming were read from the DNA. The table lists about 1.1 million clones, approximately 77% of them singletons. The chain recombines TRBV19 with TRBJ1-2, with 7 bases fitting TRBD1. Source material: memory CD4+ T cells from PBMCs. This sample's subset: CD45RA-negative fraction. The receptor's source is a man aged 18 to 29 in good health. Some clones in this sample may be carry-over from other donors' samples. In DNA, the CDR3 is TGTGCCAGTAGTACCGGGGACAGAGGTTCCTATGGCTACACCTTC. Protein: CASSTGDRGSYGYTF.